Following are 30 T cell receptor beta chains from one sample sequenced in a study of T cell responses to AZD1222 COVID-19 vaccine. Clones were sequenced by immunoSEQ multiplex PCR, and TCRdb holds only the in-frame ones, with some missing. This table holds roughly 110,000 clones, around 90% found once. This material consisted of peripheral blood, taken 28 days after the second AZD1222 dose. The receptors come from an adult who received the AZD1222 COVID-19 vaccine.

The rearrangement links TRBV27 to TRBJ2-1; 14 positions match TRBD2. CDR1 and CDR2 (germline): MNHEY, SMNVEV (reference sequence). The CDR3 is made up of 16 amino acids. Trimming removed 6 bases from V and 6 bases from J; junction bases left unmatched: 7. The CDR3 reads CASSYRLAGGGNEQFF. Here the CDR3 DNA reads TGTGCCAGCAGCTATAGACTAGCGGGAGGGGGCAATGAGCAGTTCTTC.

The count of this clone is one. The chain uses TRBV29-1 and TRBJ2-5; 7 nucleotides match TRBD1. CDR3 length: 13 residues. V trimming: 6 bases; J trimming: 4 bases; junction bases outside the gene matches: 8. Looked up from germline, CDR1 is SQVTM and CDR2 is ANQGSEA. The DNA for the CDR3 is TGCAGCGTCCACCGGGACAGAGGAGAGACCCAGTACTTC. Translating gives CSVHRDRGETQYF.

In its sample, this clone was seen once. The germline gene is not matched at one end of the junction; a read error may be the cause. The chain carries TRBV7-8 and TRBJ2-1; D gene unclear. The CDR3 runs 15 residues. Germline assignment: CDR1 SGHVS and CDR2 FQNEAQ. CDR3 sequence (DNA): TGTGCCAGCAGCTTCTCGGATGCCTCCAACAATGAGCAGTTCTTC. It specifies CASSFSDASNNEQFF.

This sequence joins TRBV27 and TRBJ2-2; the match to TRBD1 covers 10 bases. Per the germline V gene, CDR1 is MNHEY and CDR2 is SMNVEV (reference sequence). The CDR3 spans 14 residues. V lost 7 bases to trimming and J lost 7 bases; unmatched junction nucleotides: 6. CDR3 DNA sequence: TGTGCCAGCACGACAGGGGGCGGGAACGGGGAGCTGTTTTTT. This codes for CASTTGGGNGELFF.

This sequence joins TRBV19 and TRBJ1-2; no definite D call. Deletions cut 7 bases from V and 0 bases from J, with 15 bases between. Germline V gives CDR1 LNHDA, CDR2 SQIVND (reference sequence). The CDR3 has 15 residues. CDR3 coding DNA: TGTGCCAGTAATCATCCGGGCGCTGCTAACTATGGCTACACCTTC. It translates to CASNHPGAANYGYTF.

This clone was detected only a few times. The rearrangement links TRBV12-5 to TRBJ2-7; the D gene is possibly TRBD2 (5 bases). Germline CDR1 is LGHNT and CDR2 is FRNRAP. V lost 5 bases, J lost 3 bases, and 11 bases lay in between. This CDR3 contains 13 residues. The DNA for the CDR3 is TGTGCTAGTGGTCTGGGAGCCCGCTACGAGCAGTACTTC. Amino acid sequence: CASGLGARYEQYF.

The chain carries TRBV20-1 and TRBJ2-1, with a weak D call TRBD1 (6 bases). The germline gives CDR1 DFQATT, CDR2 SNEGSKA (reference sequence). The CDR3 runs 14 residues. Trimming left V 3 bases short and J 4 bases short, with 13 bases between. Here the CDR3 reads CSASRAGAYNEQFF. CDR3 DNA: TGCAGTGCTAGTAGGGCAGGGGCGTACAATGAGCAGTTCTTC.

CDR3 in amino acids: CASSEATSGILAKNIQYF. CDR3 sequence (DNA): TGTGCCAGCAGTGAAGCGACTAGCGGGATACTAGCCAAAAACATTCAGTACTTC. This chain links TRBV2 with TRBJ2-4; 11 bases align to TRBD2. Germline V gene data show CDR1 as SNHLY and CDR2 as FYNNEI. The length of the CDR3 is 18 residues. V dropped 0 bases and J dropped 0; count of bases not matched to a gene: 4.

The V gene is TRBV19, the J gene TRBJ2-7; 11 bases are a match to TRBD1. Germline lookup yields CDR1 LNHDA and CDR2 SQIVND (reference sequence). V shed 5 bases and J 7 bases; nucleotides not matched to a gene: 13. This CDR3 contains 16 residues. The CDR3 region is CASSHVRDRGYKEQYF. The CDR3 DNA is TGTGCCAGTAGTCATGTCCGGGACAGGGGGTATAAAGAGCAGTACTTC.

CDR3 residues: CASSLGQGFYNEQFF. CDR3 nucleotides: TGCGCCAGCAGCTTGGGACAGGGATTTTACAATGAGCAGTTCTTC. The J gene is TRBJ2-1, the V gene TRBV5-1; TRBD1 agrees at 7 bases. V lost 0 bases and J lost 4; bases outside the gene matches: 4. The length of the CDR3 is 15 residues. The germline V gene encodes CDR1 SGHRS and CDR2 YFSETQ.

CDR3 sequence: CASSSGETQYF. The CDR3 DNA reads as TGTGCCAGCAGCTCGGGAGAGACCCAGTACTTC. The chain carries TRBV7-6 and TRBJ2-5; no reliable D call. The germline gives CDR1 SGHVS, CDR2 FNYEAQ. Trimming removed 4 bases at V and 4 bases at J, with 4 bases between. The CDR3 covers 11 residues. The full variable domain, completed using reference TRBV7-6 and TRBJ2-5, is GAGVSQSPRYKVTKRGQDVALRCDPISGHVSLYWYRQALGQGPEFLTYFNYEAQQDKSGLPNDRFSAERPEGSISTLTIQRTEQRDSAMYRCASSSGETQYFGPGTRLLVL.

Here the CDR3 DNA reads TGTGCCAGCAGTTCGCAGGGTTCGGGCGAAGCTTTCTTT. It yields the protein CASSSQGSGEAFF. The rearrangement uses TRBV27 and TRBJ1-1; perhaps TRBD1 as D (5 bases). Germline CDR1 is MNHEY and CDR2 is SMNVEV (reference sequence). The length of the CDR3 is 13 residues. Trimming took 4 bases from V and 8 from J, leaving 14 bases between them.

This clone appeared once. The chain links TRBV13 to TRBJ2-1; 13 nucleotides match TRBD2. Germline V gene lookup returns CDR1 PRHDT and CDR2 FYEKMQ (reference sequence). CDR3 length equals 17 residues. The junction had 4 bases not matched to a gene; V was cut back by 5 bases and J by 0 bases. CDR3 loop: CASSGTSGVSSYNEQFF. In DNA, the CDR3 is TGTGCCAGCAGCGGGACTAGCGGGGTGAGCTCCTACAATGAGCAGTTCTTC.

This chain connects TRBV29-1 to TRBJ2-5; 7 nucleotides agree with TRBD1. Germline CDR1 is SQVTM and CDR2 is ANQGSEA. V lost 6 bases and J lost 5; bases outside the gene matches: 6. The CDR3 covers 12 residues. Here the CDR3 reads CSVPKGGETQYF. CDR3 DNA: TGCAGCGTCCCGAAAGGGGGCGAGACCCAGTACTTC.

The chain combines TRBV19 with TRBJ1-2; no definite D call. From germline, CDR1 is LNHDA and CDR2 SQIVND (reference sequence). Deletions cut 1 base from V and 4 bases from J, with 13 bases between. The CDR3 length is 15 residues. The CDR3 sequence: CASSIADASGYGYTF. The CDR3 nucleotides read TGTGCCAGTAGTATAGCCGATGCATCGGGCTATGGCTACACCTTC.

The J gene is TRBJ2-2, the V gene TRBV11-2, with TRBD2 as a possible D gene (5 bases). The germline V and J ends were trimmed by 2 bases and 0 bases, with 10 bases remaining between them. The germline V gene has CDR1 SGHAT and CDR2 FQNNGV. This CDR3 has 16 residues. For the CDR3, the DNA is TGTGCCAGCAGCTTACAAAGGACTCCGAACACCGGGGAGCTGTTTTTT. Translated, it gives CASSLQRTPNTGELFF.

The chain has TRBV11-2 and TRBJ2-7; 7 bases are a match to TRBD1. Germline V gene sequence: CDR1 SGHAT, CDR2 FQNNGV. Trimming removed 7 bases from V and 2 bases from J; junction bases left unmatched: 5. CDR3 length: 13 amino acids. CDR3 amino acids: CASTRQGTYEQYF. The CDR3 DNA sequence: TGTGCCAGCACGCGACAGGGAACCTACGAGCAGTACTTC.

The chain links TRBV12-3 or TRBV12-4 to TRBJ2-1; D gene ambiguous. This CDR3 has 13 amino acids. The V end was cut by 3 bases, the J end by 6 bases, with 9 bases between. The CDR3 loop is CASSLNSPNEQFF. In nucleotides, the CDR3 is TGTGCCAGCAGTTTGAACTCCCCCAATGAGCAGTTCTTC.

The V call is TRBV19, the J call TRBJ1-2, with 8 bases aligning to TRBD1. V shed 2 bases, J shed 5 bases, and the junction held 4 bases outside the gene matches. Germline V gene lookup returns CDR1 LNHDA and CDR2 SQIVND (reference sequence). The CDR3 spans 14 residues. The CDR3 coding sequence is TGTGCCAGTAGTATACGAGGACAGGGATATGGCTACACCTTC. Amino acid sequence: CASSIRGQGYGYTF.

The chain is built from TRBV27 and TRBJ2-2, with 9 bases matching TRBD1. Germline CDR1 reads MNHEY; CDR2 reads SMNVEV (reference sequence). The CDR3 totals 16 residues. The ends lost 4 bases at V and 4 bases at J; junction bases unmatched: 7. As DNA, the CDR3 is TGTGCCAGCAGTTATACAGGGGGCGCAGGCACCGGGGAGCTGTTTTTT. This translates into CASSYTGGAGTGELFF.

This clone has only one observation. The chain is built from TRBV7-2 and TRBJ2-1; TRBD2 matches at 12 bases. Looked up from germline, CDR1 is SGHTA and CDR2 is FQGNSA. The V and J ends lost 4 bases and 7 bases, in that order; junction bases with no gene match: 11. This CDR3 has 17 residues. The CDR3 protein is CASSWTSGTSNINEQFF. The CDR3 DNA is TGTGCCAGCAGCTGGACTAGCGGGACCTCAAATATAAATGAGCAGTTCTTC.

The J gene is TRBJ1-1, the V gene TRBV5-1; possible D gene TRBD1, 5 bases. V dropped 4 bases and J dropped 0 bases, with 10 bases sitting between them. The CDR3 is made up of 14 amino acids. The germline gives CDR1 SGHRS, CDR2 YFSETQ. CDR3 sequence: CASSRSGLNTEAFF. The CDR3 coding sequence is TGCGCCAGCAGCCGGTCAGGGTTGAACACTGAAGCTTTCTTT. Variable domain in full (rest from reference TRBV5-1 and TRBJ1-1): KAGVTQTPRYLIKTRGQQVTLSCSPISGHRSVSWYQQTPGQGLQFLFEYFSETQRNKGNFPGRFSGRQFSNSRSEMNVSTLELGDSALYLCASSRSGLNTEAFFGQGTRLTVV.

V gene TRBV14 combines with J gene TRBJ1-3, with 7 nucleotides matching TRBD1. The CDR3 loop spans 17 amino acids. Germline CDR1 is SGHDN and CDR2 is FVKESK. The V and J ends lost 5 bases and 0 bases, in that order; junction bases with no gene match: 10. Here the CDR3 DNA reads TGTGCCAGCAGCGAGAGCCTCAGGGGGACCTCTGGAAACACCATATATTTT. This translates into CASSESLRGTSGNTIYF.

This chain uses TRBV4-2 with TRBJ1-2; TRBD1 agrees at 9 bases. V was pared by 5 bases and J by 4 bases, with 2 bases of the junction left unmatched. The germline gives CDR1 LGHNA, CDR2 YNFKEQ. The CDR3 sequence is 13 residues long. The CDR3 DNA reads TGTGCCAGCAGCGCGACAGGGGGCTATGGCTACACCTTC. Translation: CASSATGGYGYTF.

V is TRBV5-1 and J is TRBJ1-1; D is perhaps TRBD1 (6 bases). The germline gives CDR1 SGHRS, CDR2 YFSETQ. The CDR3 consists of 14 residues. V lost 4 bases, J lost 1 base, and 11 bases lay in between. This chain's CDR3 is CASSARTENTEAFF. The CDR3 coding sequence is TGCGCCAGCAGCGCCCGGACAGAGAACACTGAAGCTTTCTTT.

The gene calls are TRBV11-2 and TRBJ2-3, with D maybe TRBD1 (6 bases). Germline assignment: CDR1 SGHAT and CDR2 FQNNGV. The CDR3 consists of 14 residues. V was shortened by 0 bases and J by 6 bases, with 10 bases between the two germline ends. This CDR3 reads CASSLEGAVDTQYF. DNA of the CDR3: TGTGCCAGCAGCTTAGAGGGGGCAGTGGATACGCAGTATTTT.

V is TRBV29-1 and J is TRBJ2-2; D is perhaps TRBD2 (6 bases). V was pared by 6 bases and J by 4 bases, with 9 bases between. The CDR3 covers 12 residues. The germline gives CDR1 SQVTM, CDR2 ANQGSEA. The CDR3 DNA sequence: TGCAGCGTGTGGGGGGTCACCGGGGAGCTGTTTTTT. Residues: CSVWGVTGELFF.

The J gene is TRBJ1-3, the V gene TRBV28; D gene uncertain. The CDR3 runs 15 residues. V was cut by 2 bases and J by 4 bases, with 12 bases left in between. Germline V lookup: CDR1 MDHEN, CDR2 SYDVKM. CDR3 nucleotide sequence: TGTGCCAGCAGTTTAGTGGGCACGCTGGGAAACACCATATATTTT. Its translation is CASSLVGTLGNTIYF.

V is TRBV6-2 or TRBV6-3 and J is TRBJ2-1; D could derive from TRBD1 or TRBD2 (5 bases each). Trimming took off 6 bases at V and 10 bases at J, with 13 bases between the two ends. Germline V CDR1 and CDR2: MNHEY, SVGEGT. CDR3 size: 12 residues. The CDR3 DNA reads TGTGCCAGCAGCCTCCGGGGCCTAGAGCAGTTCTTC. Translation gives CASSLRGLEQFF.

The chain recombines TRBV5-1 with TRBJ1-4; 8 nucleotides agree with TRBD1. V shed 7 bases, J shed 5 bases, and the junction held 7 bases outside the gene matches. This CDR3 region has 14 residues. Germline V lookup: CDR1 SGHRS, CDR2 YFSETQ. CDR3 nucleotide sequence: TGCGCCAGCTCCGGGACAGGCAGAAATGAAAAACTGTTTTTT. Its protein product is CASSGTGRNEKLFF. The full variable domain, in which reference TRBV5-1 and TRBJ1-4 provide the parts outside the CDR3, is KAGVTQTPRYLIKTRGQQVTLSCSPISGHRSVSWYQQTPGQGLQFLFEYFSETQRNKGNFPGRFSGRQFSNSRSEMNVSTLELGDSALYLCASSGTGRNEKLFFGSGTQLSVL.